This TCR beta chain was obtained from a study of blood T cells in healthy people across ages. Findings and caveats of the study: Naive T cell percentage showed a strong correlation with TCR beta diversity. What prevented conclusive comparison of naive and antigen-experienced cells was that PBMCs were unsorted. With age, beta diversity per million T cells declined roughly linearly, significantly by 30 to 50.

The CDR3 extends over 15 amino acids. V lost 6 bases to trimming and J lost 4 bases; unmatched junction nucleotides: 10. With regard to this clonotype: Antigen unknown.

Next came a second PCR, run for about 7 to 12 cycles, which used a sample-barcoded 5' primer along with a J-beta primer mix. A single record per CDR3 protein comes from TCRdb applying MiXCR to the 5' RACE reads. The sample consists of about 1.5 million distinct CDR3 sequences, 42% of them appearing once. This rearrangement joins TRBV12-3 or TRBV12-4 to TRBJ2-7; 9 nucleotides align to TRBD2. The sequencing input was blood. The receptor was derived from a woman younger than 35 in good health. In DNA form, the CDR3 reads TGTGCCAGCAGCAGTGAGGGACTAGCTAGGTACGAGCAGTACTTC. This sequence encodes CASSSEGLARYEQYF.